The 13 T cell receptor beta chains reported below all come from one sample, sequenced in a study of shared clonotypes between healthy human individuals. Some clones are missing from TCRdb's copy, which holds only in-frame ones; the method was immunoSEQ multiplex PCR. Among 2,500,000 or so clones, 85% to 95% were seen once, and the ten largest hold around 0.15%. Sequenced input: naive CD4+ T cells sorted from blood. Indicated subset: CD45RA+ positively selected. These receptors all come from a man aged 18-30 years in good health.

This clone was seen a single time. Other DNA sequences in the same sample also yield this CDR3. The chain combines TRBV7-8 with TRBJ2-5; 7 bases are shared with TRBD1. The germline V gene has CDR1 SGHVS and CDR2 FQNEAQ. J gave up 5 bases and V 0 bases, and 3 bases lay outside the gene matches. The CDR3 length is 14 residues. For the CDR3, the DNA is TGTGCCAGCAGCTTAGCAGGGGGCCTTGAGACCCAGTACTTC. Protein product: CASSLAGGLETQYF.

The chain employs TRBV28 and TRBJ2-3; D is possibly TRBD1 (6 bases). V lost 7 bases and J 6 bases, leaving 14 bases between the germline ends. The CDR3 is 13 amino acids. From germline, CDR1 is MDHEN and CDR2 SYDVKM. This chain's CDR3 is CASTRPGEDTQYF. For the CDR3, the DNA is TGTGCCAGCACCCGCCCAGGGGAGGATACGCAGTATTTT.

The chain uses TRBV7-6 and TRBJ2-7; 10 bases match TRBD2. J gave up 2 bases and V 3 bases, and 4 bases lay outside the gene matches. In germline, CDR1 is SGHVS, CDR2 FNYEAQ. This CDR3 region has 15 residues. CDR3 residues: CASSLASGSPYEQYF. For the CDR3, the DNA is TGTGCCAGCAGCTTGGCTAGCGGGAGCCCCTACGAGCAGTACTTC.

The chain carries TRBV29-1 and TRBJ2-7, with 7 bases matching TRBD1. The CDR3 is made up of 13 amino acids. Trimming at V came to 5 bases and at J to 0 bases, leaving 4 bases not matched to a gene. The germline V gene encodes CDR1 SQVTM and CDR2 ANQGSEA. The CDR3 DNA reads TGCAGCGTTACAGGGGACCGCTCCTACGAGCAGTACTTC. This translates into CSVTGDRSYEQYF.

A single count supports this clone. This sequence joins TRBV6-5 and TRBJ2-5; unclear D gene. The CDR3 spans 13 residues. V shed 2 bases and J shed 4 bases, with 8 bases lying between them. Germline V gene data show CDR1 as MNHEY and CDR2 as SVGAGI. The CDR3 sequence is CASSYPPSETQYF. The CDR3 DNA is TGTGCCAGCAGTTACCCCCCTTCAGAGACCCAGTACTTC.

V is TRBV7-9 and J is TRBJ2-7; D ambiguous. V was pared by 3 bases and J by 6 bases, with 9 bases between. Looked up from germline, CDR1 is SEHNR and CDR2 is FQNEAQ (reference sequence). The CDR3 totals 12 residues. The CDR3 coding sequence is TGTGCCAGCAGCTTGCTCGGTCTCGAGCAGTACTTC. Amino acids: CASSLLGLEQYF. The full variable domain, completed using reference TRBV7-9 and TRBJ2-7, is DTGVSQNPRHKITKRGQNVTFRCDPISEHNRLYWYRQTLGQGPEFLTYFQNEAQLEKSRLLSDRFSAERPKGSFSTLEIQRTEQGDSAMYLCASSLLGLEQYFGPGTRLTVT.

CDR3 amino acids: CASRGDPGNSNQPQHF. In DNA, the CDR3 is TGTGCCAGCCGTGGGGACCCAGGGAATAGCAATCAGCCCCAGCATTTT. This chain links TRBV6-1 with TRBJ1-5, with a possible D match to TRBD1 (5 bases). Deletions cut 8 bases from V and 0 bases from J, with 17 bases between. Germline CDR1 and CDR2: MNHNS and SASEGT. The CDR3 is 16 residues long.

This clone was recorded a few times. The V call is TRBV6-1, the J call TRBJ2-2; possible D gene TRBD1, 6 bases. CDR3 size: 11 residues. CDR1 MNHNS and CDR2 SASEGT come from the germline V gene. V lost 10 bases and J lost 5, with 8 bases in between. The CDR3 spells CATGHTGELFF. CDR3 DNA: TGTGCCACGGGACATACCGGGGAGCTGTTTTTT.

As to this clone: At the DNA level, this CDR3 is encoded by other sequences in the same sample as well. The rearrangement joins TRBV5-1 to TRBJ2-7; D uncertain. The V gene's germline CDR1 is SGHRS and CDR2 YFSETQ. Deletions cut 1 base from V and 5 bases from J, with 10 bases between. This CDR3 has 13 amino acids. CDR3 nucleotide sequence: TGCGCCAGCAGCTTGCAAGGCAGCCACGAGCAGTACTTC. Amino acids: CASSLQGSHEQYF.

The sample holds one count of this clone. The rearrangement joins TRBV14 to TRBJ2-3, with 10 bases that match TRBD2. V lost 0 bases, J lost 8 bases, and 11 bases stayed unmatched. The CDR3 runs 17 residues. In germline, CDR1 is SGHDN, CDR2 FVKESK. This CDR3 is CASSQDSEREGWATQYF. The CDR3 DNA reads TGTGCCAGCAGCCAAGATTCGGAGCGGGAGGGGTGGGCTACGCAGTATTTT.

This clone is a singleton in its sample. The sample holds other DNA sequences that translate to the same CDR3. In DNA form, the CDR3 reads TGTGCCAGCAGCTCGTACCCGGGACAGTCCTATGGCTACACCTTC. Translating gives CASSSYPGQSYGYTF. This rearrangement joins TRBV7-2 to TRBJ1-2; 7 bases match TRBD1. With 4 bases clipped from V and 4 bases from J, the junction kept 9 bases outside the gene matches. This CDR3 comprises 15 residues. The germline V gene has CDR1 SGHTA and CDR2 FQGNSA. The whole variable domain, filled in from reference TRBV7-2 and TRBJ1-2, reads GAGVSQSPSNKVTEKGKDVELRCDPISGHTALYWYRQSLGQGLEFLIYFQGNSAPDKSGLPSDRFSAERTGGSVSTLTIQRTQQEDSAVYLCASSSYPGQSYGYTFGSGTRLTVV.

Comments on this clone: Other DNA sequences in this specimen translate into the identical CDR3. The gene calls are TRBV4-3 and TRBJ2-1; TRBD2 might be the D (6 bases). The V gene's germline CDR1 is LGHNA and CDR2 YSLEER. The CDR3 loop spans 14 amino acids. V was shortened by 0 bases and J by 6 bases, with 9 bases between the two germline ends. The CDR3 DNA reads TGCGCCAGCAGCCAAGACTGGGGAGGCAATGAGCAGTTCTTC. This codes for CASSQDWGGNEQFF.

The rearrangement uses TRBV11-2 and TRBJ1-4; 11 positions match TRBD1. Per germline, CDR1 SGHAT and CDR2 FQNNGV. Trimming took 5 bases from V and 8 from J; bases not matched to a gene: 7. The CDR3 length is 15 residues. The CDR3: CASSPGTGGWEKLFF. Written as DNA, the CDR3 is TGTGCCAGCAGCCCGGGGACAGGGGGTTGGGAAAAACTGTTTTTT. Full variable domain (rest looked up from reference TRBV11-2 and TRBJ1-4): EAGVAQSPRYKIIEKRQSVAFWCNPISGHATLYWYQQILGQGPKLLIQFQNNGVVDDSQLPKDRFSAERLKGVDSTLKIQPAKLEDSAVYLCASSPGTGGWEKLFFGSGTQLSVL.